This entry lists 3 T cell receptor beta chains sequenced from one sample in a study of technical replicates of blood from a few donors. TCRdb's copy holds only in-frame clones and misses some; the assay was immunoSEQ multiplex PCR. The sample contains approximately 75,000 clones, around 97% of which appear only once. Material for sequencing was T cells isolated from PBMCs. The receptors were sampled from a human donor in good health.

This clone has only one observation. CDR3 protein: CASSPRDRDTGELFF. For the CDR3, the DNA is TGTGCCAGCAGCCCCCGGGACAGAGACACCGGGGAGCTGTTTTTT. The chain employs TRBV13 and TRBJ2-2, with TRBD1 matching 7 bases. This CDR3 spans 15 amino acids. Germline lookup yields CDR1 PRHDT and CDR2 FYEKMQ (reference sequence). With V trimmed by 5 bases and J by 3 bases, 6 bases remained unmatched.

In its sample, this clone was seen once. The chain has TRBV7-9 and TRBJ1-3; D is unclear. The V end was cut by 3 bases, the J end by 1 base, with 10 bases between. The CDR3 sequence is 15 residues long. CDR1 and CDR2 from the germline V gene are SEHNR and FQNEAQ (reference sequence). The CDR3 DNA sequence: TGTGCCAGCAGCTTTCCAGGTCATTCTGGAAACACCATATATTTT. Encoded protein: CASSFPGHSGNTIYF.

The CDR3 region has the DNA TGTGCCAGCAGCTTACTAGCGGAGAACACAGATACGCAGTATTTT. It codes for CASSLLAENTDTQYF. The V gene is TRBV6-1, the J gene TRBJ2-3; 8 bases are a match to TRBD2. CDR1 is MNHNS and CDR2 is SASEGT in the germline V gene. This CDR3 is built from 15 residues. V was pared by 6 bases and J by 2 bases, with 7 bases of the junction left unmatched.